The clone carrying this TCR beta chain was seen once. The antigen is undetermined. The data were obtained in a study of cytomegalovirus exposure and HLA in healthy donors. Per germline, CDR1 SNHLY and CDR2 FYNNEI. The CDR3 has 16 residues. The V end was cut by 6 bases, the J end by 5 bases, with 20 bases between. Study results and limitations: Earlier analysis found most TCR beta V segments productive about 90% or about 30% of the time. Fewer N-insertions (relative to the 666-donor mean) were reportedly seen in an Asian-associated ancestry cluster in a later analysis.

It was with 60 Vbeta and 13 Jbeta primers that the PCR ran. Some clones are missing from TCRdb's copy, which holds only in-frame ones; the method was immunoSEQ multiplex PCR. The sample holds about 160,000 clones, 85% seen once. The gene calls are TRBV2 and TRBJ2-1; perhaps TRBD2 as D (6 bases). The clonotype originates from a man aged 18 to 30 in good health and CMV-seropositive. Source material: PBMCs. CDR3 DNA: TGTGCCAGCAGAGTGGGACTTCGACGGGGGAACAATGAGCAGTTCTTC. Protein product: CASRVGLRRGNNEQFF.